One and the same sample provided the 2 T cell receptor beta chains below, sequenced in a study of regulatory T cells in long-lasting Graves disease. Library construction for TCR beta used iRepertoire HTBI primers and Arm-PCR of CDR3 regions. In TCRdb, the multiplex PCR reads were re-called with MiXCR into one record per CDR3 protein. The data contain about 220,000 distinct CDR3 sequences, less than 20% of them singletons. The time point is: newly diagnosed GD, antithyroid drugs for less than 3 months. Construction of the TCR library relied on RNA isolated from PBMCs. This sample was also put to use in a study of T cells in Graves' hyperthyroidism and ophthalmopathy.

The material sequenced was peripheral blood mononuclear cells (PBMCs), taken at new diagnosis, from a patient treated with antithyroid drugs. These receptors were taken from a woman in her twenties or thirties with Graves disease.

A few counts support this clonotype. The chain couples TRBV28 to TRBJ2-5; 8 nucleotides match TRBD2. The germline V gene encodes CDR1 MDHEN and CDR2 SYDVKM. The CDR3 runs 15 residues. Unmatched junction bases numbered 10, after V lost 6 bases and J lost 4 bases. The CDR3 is CASSLGGLAPETQYF. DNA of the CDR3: TGTGCCAGCAGCTTAGGAGGACTAGCCCCAGAGACCCAGTACTTC.

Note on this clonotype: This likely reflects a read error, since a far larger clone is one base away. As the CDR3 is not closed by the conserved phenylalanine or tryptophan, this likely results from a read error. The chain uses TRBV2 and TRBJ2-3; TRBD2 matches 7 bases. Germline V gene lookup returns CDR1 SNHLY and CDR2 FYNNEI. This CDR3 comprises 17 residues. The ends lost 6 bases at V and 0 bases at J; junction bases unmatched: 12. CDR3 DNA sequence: TGTGCCAGCAGCTTATTGGCCGGAGCGGGGAGCACAGATACGCAGTATTTA. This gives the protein CASSLLAGAGSTDTQYL.